This TCR beta chain originates from a study of beta chain features in type 1 diabetes. In the study overall: Across every sample, almost 110,000,000 sorted cells were examined in total. Study outcomes and limitations: When cDNA is sequenced, cells with high TCR expression could be over-represented. Shorter TCRB CDR3s, moderately but significantly so, marked every one of the four CD4+ subsets in Type 1 diabetes patients.

Germline lookup yields CDR1 SQVTM and CDR2 ANQGSEA. The CDR3 loop spans 10 amino acids. The V end lost 7 bases, the J end lost 6 bases, and 9 bases lay between the germline ends. Every participating donor gave one draw, a heparinised blood sample averaging around 120 mL. The sequenced template was cDNA made from the entire isolated RNA. There were millions of reads on average in the naive, central memory and regulatory T cell samples. The assay was immunoSEQ multiplex PCR, and TCRdb's table has in-frame clones only and misses some. The sample lists a few hundred thousand clones, 10% to 15% occurring once. Worth noting for this clone: Antigen specificity is unknown.

The sequencing sample was made of naive CD4+ T cells from blood. The receptor was derived from a woman aged 18-35 years with type 1 diabetes. This chain connects TRBV29-1 to TRBJ1-2; TRBD1 might be the D (5 bases). The CDR3 is CSASQDGYTF. As DNA, the CDR3 is TGCAGCGCCTCACAGGATGGCTACACCTTC.